This T cell receptor beta chain was observed in a study of blood T cell repertoires in COVID-19. At the level of the study: Some COVID-19 samples were acute and others convalescent; all came from the United States, Italy and Spain. The cDNA or gDNA used as material had been derived from T cells, B-cell-depleted T cells, or PBMCs.

CDR1 and CDR2 from the germline V gene are MNHEY and SVGEGT. V lost 5 bases to trimming and J lost 5 bases; unmatched junction nucleotides: 11. This CDR3 has 16 amino acids. Sequencing was performed with immunoSEQ multiplex PCR; in TCRdb, only in-frame clones are kept and a portion is missing. Among some 130,000 clones listed, approximately 84% were seen once. The chain links TRBV6-2 or TRBV6-3 to TRBJ2-7; 11 bases map to TRBD2. The TCR comes from a human donor in a cohort sampled during active COVID-19. Sequencing used peripheral blood. The CDR3 loop reads CASSPHLTSGSNEQYV. CDR3 sequence (DNA): TGTGCCAGCAGTCCGCACCTTACTAGCGGGAGTAACGAGCAGTACGTC.